The entry that follows covers one T cell receptor (beta chain) sequence. Sequenced by immunoSEQ multiplex PCR; TCRdb stores in-frame clones only, minus some. This table holds roughly 320,000 clones, 75% to 85% found once. There are 18 residues in the CDR3. CDR1 SEHNR and CDR2 FQNEAQ come from the germline V gene (reference sequence). Trimming took 5 bases from V and 6 from J, leaving 23 bases between them. The data stem from a study of blood T cell repertoires in COVID-19. Study-level information: From the United States, Italy and Spain came samples of acute and convalescent COVID-19.

V and J are TRBV7-9 and TRBJ1-6; weak D call: TRBD1 (6 bases). This TCR was recovered from a human donor in a cohort sampled during active COVID-19. Sequenced sample: peripheral blood. The CDR3 is CASSPQGGGGAGNSPLHF. CDR3 in DNA: TGTGCCAGCAGCCCCCAGGGAGGGGGTGGTGCGGGTAATTCACCCCTCCACTTT. Combining the CDR3 with reference TRBV7-9 and TRBJ1-6 gives the whole variable domain DTGVSQNPRHKITKRGQNVTFRCDPISEHNRLYWYRQTLGQGPEFLTYFQNEAQLEKSRLLSDRFSAERPKGSFSTLEIQRTEQGDSAMYLCASSPQGGGGAGNSPLHFGNGTRLTVT.